The rows below give T cell receptor beta chains drawn from one sample of a study of Ad26.COV2.S vaccination and SARS-CoV-2 variants. TCRdb keeps only in-frame clones here, not all; method: immunoSEQ multiplex PCR. The profile shows 350,000 to 500,000 clones, about 90% of them singletons. The sequencing here drew on peripheral blood, taken in a trial of Ad26.COV2.S vaccine versus placebo. The receptors derive from a person aged 18 to 65 who received the Ad26.COV2.S COVID-19 vaccine or a placebo. CDR3s include the opening cysteine and the closing phenylalanine or tryptophan. A D gene is named only where the DNA matches it firmly. Only part of the rows carry a size: once, few, many, or a class if the clone is expanded.

J gene: TRBJ1-2; D gene: TRBD1; V gene: TRBV9; CDR3 length: 14; clone size: NA; CDR3 DNA: TGTGCCAGCAGCGCGGGACAGCAAAACTATGGCTACACCTTC; CDR3 protein: CASSAGQQNYGYTF
J gene: TRBJ2-5; D gene: NA; V gene: TRBV29-1; CDR3 length: 17; clone size: NA; CDR3 DNA: TGCAGCGTTGAAGATCTTATCCGGGTCCCTAATGGAGAGACCCAGTACTTC; CDR3 protein: CSVEDLIRVPNGETQYF
J gene: TRBJ1-1; D gene: NA; V gene: TRBV7-2; CDR3 length: 13; clone size: NA; CDR3 DNA: TGTGCCAGCACCCAAGCCCAGGGTGTGACAACTTTCTTT; CDR3 protein: CASTQAQGVTTFF
J gene: TRBJ1-4; D gene: NA; V gene: TRBV3-1/TRBV3-2; CDR3 length: 13; clone size: NA; CDR3 DNA: TGTGCCAGCAGCCAAGCTAGGAATGAAAAACTGTTTTTT; CDR3 protein: CASSQARNEKLFF
J gene: TRBJ2-3; D gene: TRBD1; V gene: TRBV6-2/TRBV6-3; CDR3 length: 16; clone size: NA; CDR3 DNA: TGTGCCAGCAGTTATGGACAGGGAAGAAGCACAGATACGCAGTATTTT; CDR3 protein: CASSYGQGRSTDTQYF
J gene: TRBJ2-3; D gene: NA; V gene: TRBV18; CDR3 length: 16; clone size: NA; CDR3 DNA: TGTGCCAGCTCACCACTTGGTAGGGGTGGTGCAGATACGCAGTATTTT; CDR3 protein: CASSPLGRGGADTQYF
J gene: TRBJ2-1; D gene: TRBD2; V gene: TRBV18; CDR3 length: 18; clone size: NA; CDR3 DNA: TGTGCCAGCTCACAGGCGACCGGAGCGGGACTAACTAACAATGAGCAGTTCTTC; CDR3 protein: CASSQATGAGLTNNEQFF
J gene: TRBJ1-1; D gene: NA; V gene: TRBV11-2; CDR3 length: 11; clone size: few; CDR3 DNA: TGTGCCAGCAGCTCTGGGCCTGAAGCTTTCTTT; CDR3 protein: CASSSGPEAFF
J gene: TRBJ1-5; D gene: NA; V gene: TRBV28; CDR3 length: 11; clone size: NA; CDR3 DNA: TGTGCCAGCAGTTTAGGGGAGCCCCAGCATTTT; CDR3 protein: CASSLGEPQHF
J gene: TRBJ2-5; D gene: NA; V gene: TRBV10-3; CDR3 length: 13; clone size: NA; CDR3 DNA: TGTGCCATCTGTCAGGGGCTGCAAGAGACCCAGTACTTC; CDR3 protein: CAICQGLQETQYF
J gene: TRBJ1-6; D gene: TRBD1; V gene: TRBV27; CDR3 length: 15; clone size: NA; CDR3 DNA: TGTGCCAGCAGTTTCTCCGGGACAGGGAATTCACCCCTCCACTTT; CDR3 protein: CASSFSGTGNSPLHF
J gene: TRBJ2-7; D gene: NA; V gene: TRBV29-1; CDR3 length: 13; clone size: NA; CDR3 DNA: TGCAGCGTTGAAGGGGCAGATTCCTACGAGCAGTACTTC; CDR3 protein: CSVEGADSYEQYF
J gene: TRBJ2-5; D gene: NA; V gene: TRBV7-8; CDR3 length: 12; clone size: NA; CDR3 DNA: TGTGCCAGCAGCGCCTTCCAAGAGACCCAGTACTTC; CDR3 protein: CASSAFQETQYF
J gene: TRBJ2-5; D gene: NA; V gene: TRBV7-2; CDR3 length: 13; clone size: once; CDR3 DNA: TGTGCCAGCAGCTTAGCAAGACAAGAGACCCAGTACTTC; CDR3 protein: CASSLARQETQYF
J gene: TRBJ2-2; D gene: NA; V gene: TRBV7-3; CDR3 length: 18; clone size: NA; CDR3 DNA: TGTGCCAGCAGCTCCCAGGGCGGGGCAGCGGCGAACACCGGGGAGCTGTTTTTT; CDR3 protein: CASSSQGGAAANTGELFF
J gene: TRBJ2-7; D gene: TRBD1; V gene: TRBV6-2/TRBV6-3; CDR3 length: 16; clone size: NA; CDR3 DNA: TGTGCCAGCAGTTACCCACCTAGGGGGCGCGTCTACGAGCAGTACTTC; CDR3 protein: CASSYPPRGRVYEQYF